This T cell receptor (beta chain) derives from a study of blood T cell repertoires in COVID-19. On the study more broadly: Specimens from acute and convalescent COVID-19 originated in the United States, Italy and Spain. T cells, B-cell-depleted T cells, or PBMCs provided the cDNA or gDNA that served as material.

The length of the CDR3 is 14 residues. Trimming cost V 3 bases and J 3 bases; bases outside gene matches: 2. Germline lookup yields CDR1 SGHTA and CDR2 FQGNSA. Original methodology: Researchers report that nucleated cell counts were estimated from reference gene primer amplification. The data were produced by immunoSEQ multiplex PCR, yet TCRdb's version contains in-frame clones alone and is incomplete. The V and J calls and clone size come from that table; D and trimming were worked out from the DNA. The sample has about 37,000 clones, around 86% seen once. The receptor's source is a human donor in a cohort sampled during active COVID-19. The specimen sequenced was peripheral blood. The chain uses TRBV7-2 and TRBJ2-7, with 10 bases that match TRBD2. The CDR3: CASSLERGGYEQYF. The CDR3 DNA follows: TGTGCCAGCAGCTTGGAGCGGGGGGGCTACGAGCAGTACTTC.